Presented here are 19 T cell receptor beta chains from one specimen sequenced in a study of molecular identifiers for immune sequencing clone quantification. Each CDR3 protein gets one entry after TCRdb re-called the PCR reads with MiXCR. The table includes about 640,000 distinct CDR3 sequences, just under 20% detected once. Sequenced sample: naive CD8+ T cells from blood, with Jurkat cell RNA spiked in. Subset denoted: FACS-sorted CD8+CD4-CCR7+CD45RA+ naive T cells. These receptors all stem from a human donor in good health. Some libraries in this study had Jurkat cell RNA spiked in.

J is TRBJ1-5 and V is TRBV4-3, with 7 bases that match TRBD1. V lost 3 bases and J lost 3; bases outside the gene matches: 5. CDR3 length equals 15 residues. Germline assignment: CDR1 LGHNA and CDR2 YSLEER. CDR3 residues: CASSQATGFNQPQHF. Written as DNA, the CDR3 is TGCGCCAGCAGCCAGGCGACAGGGTTCAATCAGCCCCAGCATTTT.

This clonotype appeared many times. The chain recombines TRBV30 with TRBJ1-5; D is unresolved. V lost 0 bases to trimming and J lost 0 bases, with 9 bases between them. Germline V gene data show CDR1 as GTSNPN and CDR2 as SVGIG (reference sequence). The CDR3 length is 15 residues. The CDR3 sequence: CAWSVRRGSNQPQHF. Written as DNA, the CDR3 is TGTGCCTGGAGTGTACGGCGGGGTAGCAATCAGCCCCAGCATTTT.

There are many counts of this clonotype. CDR3 sequence: CASSAGVFYEQYF. The CDR3 coding sequence is TGTGCCAGCAGCGCCGGGGTTTTCTACGAGCAGTACTTC. The chain recombines TRBV7-9 with TRBJ2-7; TRBD2 might be the D (5 bases). V was cut by 5 bases and J by 3 bases, with 11 bases left in between. Germline lookup yields CDR1 SEHNR and CDR2 FQNEAQ (reference sequence). This CDR3 comprises 13 residues.

This clonotype occurred many times. The CDR3 is CAWSVVGGYEQYF. The DNA of the CDR3 is TGTGCCTGGAGTGTAGTGGGGGGCTACGAGCAGTACTTC. The V call is TRBV30, the J call TRBJ2-7; D might be TRBD2 (6 bases). The CDR3 is 13 residues long. V shed 0 bases and J shed 3 bases, with 9 bases lying between them. Germline V CDR1 and CDR2: GTSNPN, SVGIG (reference sequence).

A word on this clonotype: A read error may explain this, as a much larger clone is one base away. The chain carries TRBV9 and TRBJ1-2; maybe TRBD1 (5 bases). Per germline, CDR1 SGDLS and CDR2 YYNGEE. This CDR3 has 15 residues. Trimming stripped 7 bases from V and 6 bases from J, with 22 bases between. The DNA of the CDR3 is TGTGCCAGCGCTCCCATAGGGGCAGGGCACCATGGCTACACCTTC. This gives the protein CASAPIGAGHHGYTF.

This clonotype has a count of ten or more. The V and J genes are TRBV12-5 and TRBJ1-2; maybe TRBD1 (5 bases). In germline, CDR1 is LGHNT, CDR2 FRNRAP. The CDR3 length is 14 residues. V was clipped by 0 bases and J by 4 bases, with 9 bases between them. The CDR3: CASGLVKGLYGYTF. DNA for the CDR3: TGTGCTAGTGGTTTGGTAAAGGGGCTCTATGGCTACACCTTC.

Comments on this clonotype: The conserved phenylalanine or tryptophan normally closing the CDR3 is absent here, so this likely arose from a read error. This sequence joins TRBV7-2 and TRBJ2-2, with 8 bases identical to TRBD2. The J segment lost 6 bases and the V segment lost 5 bases, leaving 5 bases of the junction unmatched. Germline lookup yields CDR1 SGHTA and CDR2 FQGNSA. CDR3 length equals 14 residues. The CDR3 sequence is CASSLEREPGELFS. Here the CDR3 DNA reads TGTGCCAGCAGCCTAGAGCGGGAGCCCGGGGAGCTGTTTTCT.

About this clonotype itself: A much bigger clone sits one base away, suggesting this may be a read error. The chain couples TRBV25-1 to TRBJ2-7, with 11 bases aligning to TRBD1. The CDR3 spans 14 residues. Germline loops: CDR1 MGHDK, CDR2 SYGVNS. After removal of 7 bases from V and 6 bases from J, the junction contained 8 bases not matched to a gene. CDR3 region: CASTGTGGFCEQYF. CDR3 nucleotides: TGTGCCAGCACAGGGACAGGGGGATTCTGCGAGCAGTACTTC.

This rearrangement joins TRBV29-1 to TRBJ2-1; D unclear. The V gene's germline CDR1 is SQVTM and CDR2 ANQGSEA. V was clipped by 1 base and J by 0 bases, with 10 bases between them. The CDR3 totals 15 residues. CDR3 protein: CSVEGASGSYNEQFF. The CDR3 bases are TGCAGCGTTGAAGGCGCGTCGGGCTCCTACAATGAGCAGTTCTTC.

This clonotype has just a few counts. This chain links TRBV29-1 with TRBJ2-1, with 11 bases aligning to TRBD2. V dropped 7 bases and J dropped 6; count of bases not matched to a gene: 8. This CDR3 contains 14 residues. The germline CDR1 and CDR2 sequences are SQVTM and ANQGSEA. CDR3 nucleotide sequence: TGCAGCGCAGCGCACGGGACTAGCGGCAATGAGCAGTTCTTC. This translates into CSAAHGTSGNEQFF.

Points on this clonotype: This may be a read error: a much more frequent sequence differs by one nucleotide. The chain is built from TRBV18 and TRBJ1-1, with no clear D. The ends were cut back, 3 bases at V and 0 bases at J, with 14 bases in the middle. CDR1 is KGHSH and CDR2 is LQKENI in the germline V gene. The CDR3 is 16 residues long. CDR3 bases: TGTGCCAGCTCACCTCGAACCTTGGGCTTGAACACTGAAGCTTTCTTT. Amino acids: CASSPRTLGLNTEAFF.

The table lists this clonotype with many counts. This chain connects TRBV6-1 to TRBJ1-1; TRBD1 matches 10 bases. This CDR3 contains 22 residues. Germline-derived CDR1 and CDR2 are MNHNS and SASEGT. With 4 bases clipped from V and 0 bases from J, the junction kept 23 bases outside the gene matches. The CDR3 DNA is TGTGCCAGCAGTGGGAAGGTGGGACCGGGACAGGGGACCCCAAACATGAACACTGAAGCTTTCTTT. Translated: CASSGKVGPGQGTPNMNTEAFF.

This clonotype was seen ten or more times. The rearrangement uses TRBV7-2 and TRBJ2-5, with 12 positions matching TRBD2. CDR1 and CDR2 from the germline V gene are SGHTA and FQGNSA. This CDR3 has 18 amino acids. With 5 bases clipped from V and 4 bases from J, the junction kept 14 bases outside the gene matches. CDR3 loop: CASSRMGRLAGDRETQYF. The DNA of the CDR3 is TGTGCCAGCAGCCGCATGGGGCGACTAGCGGGAGACCGAGAGACCCAGTACTTC.

This chain connects TRBV11-2 to TRBJ1-1; D is unresolved. Germline lookup yields CDR1 SGHAT and CDR2 FQNNGV. The length of the CDR3 is 16 residues. V lost 5 bases, J lost 7 bases, and 23 bases lay in between. DNA of the CDR3: TGTGCCAGCAGCCCATTTAGGCGGCCAGCGGTTGGTGAAGCTTTCTTT. Translation: CASSPFRRPAVGEAFF.

This clonotype was seen only once. The chain recombines TRBV12-3 or TRBV12-4 with TRBJ1-5; D is perhaps TRBD1 (5 bases). V shed 4 bases and J shed 6 bases, with 19 bases lying between them. The CDR3 is 16 amino acids. CDR3 amino acids: CASSWSGGGGSQPQHF. The CDR3 DNA reads TGTGCCAGCAGTTGGTCTGGGGGAGGAGGCAGTCAGCCCCAGCATTTT.

This clonotype showed up many times. The chain links TRBV4-1 to TRBJ1-2, with D perhaps matching TRBD1 (5 bases). V dropped 7 bases and J dropped 1 base, with 22 bases sitting between them. Germline CDR1 is MGHRA and CDR2 is YSYEKL. The length of the CDR3 is 17 residues. CDR3: CASTPQAQGVSNYGYTF. Here the CDR3 DNA reads TGCGCCAGCACCCCTCAAGCCCAGGGAGTGAGTAACTATGGCTACACCTTC.

This chain uses TRBV4-3 with TRBJ2-1; the D gene is possibly TRBD2 (6 bases). This CDR3 comprises 16 residues. Looked up from germline, CDR1 is LGHNA and CDR2 is YSLEER. The V end was cut by 0 bases, the J end by 4 bases, with 13 bases between. The DNA of the CDR3 is TGCGCCAGCAGCCAAGATGGTTCTAGCGAGTACAATGAGCAGTTCTTC. Protein: CASSQDGSSEYNEQFF.

This clonotype was observed a few times. The chain recombines TRBV4-1 with TRBJ2-1; D unclear. The length of the CDR3 is 13 residues. Trimming removed 3 bases at V and 8 bases at J, with 11 bases between. The germline gives CDR1 MGHRA, CDR2 YSYEKL. The CDR3 here is CASSHANSDEQFF. The CDR3 nucleotides read TGCGCCAGCAGCCACGCTAATTCGGATGAGCAGTTCTTC.

There are many counts of this clonotype. The V gene is TRBV7-3, the J gene TRBJ2-5; 8 bases agree with TRBD1. Germline CDR1 SGHTA, CDR2 FQGTGA. The CDR3 sequence is 14 residues long. V lost 4 bases to trimming and J lost 3 bases; unmatched junction nucleotides: 4. CDR3 bases: TGTGCCAGCAGCTCGACAGGGGAAGAAGAGACCCAGTACTTC. Its translation: CASSSTGEEETQYF.